There are many counts of the clone carrying this T cell receptor beta chain. Its antigen is still unknown. This record belongs to a study of tumor and adjacent non-tumor tissue in lung cancer. About the research overall: The cohort had roughly 11 adenocarcinoma, a couple of squamous cell and 1 small cell patients. Some 4.2 million productive TCRbeta reads were obtained per sample on average. Findings and caveats of the study: Tumor repertoires had a smaller top 100 clone share than normal lung.

The CDR3 has 15 amino acids. Trimming cost V 3 bases and J 2 bases, with 12 bases left between them. The library came from three nested PCR rounds adapted from ARM-PCR protocols. In TCRdb, the multiplex PCR reads were re-called with MiXCR into one record per CDR3 protein. The sample lists about 100,000 distinct CDR3 sequences; more than 55% were seen once. RNA was extracted from bulk tissue without any cell sorting. More than 3 cm separated this lung sample from the edge of the tumor. Chemotherapy-naive patients with new lung cancer underwent thoracic surgery in China, August–November 2014. The chain links TRBV12-3 or TRBV12-4 to TRBJ2-3; weak D call: TRBD1 (6 bases). The sequence came from a young man with non-small cell lung cancer. Sample: distant non-tumor lung tissue. The CDR3 sequence: CASSFAGAPTDTQYF. As DNA, the CDR3 is TGTGCCAGCAGTTTTGCAGGGGCACCCACAGATACGCAGTATTTT.